The 20 T cell receptor beta chains below come from one sample, sequenced in a study of blood T cell repertoires in COVID-19. Using immunoSEQ multiplex PCR, the repertoire was profiled, and TCRdb retains in-frame clones only, with some absent. The table has fewer than 250,000 clones, 70% to 90% seen once. The sample was PBMCs or T cells enriched from blood (not recorded which). The source is a man younger than 40 who had recovered from COVID-19.

The CDR3 loop is CAISDTGAGELFF. CDR3 DNA sequence: TGTGCCATCAGTGACACAGGGGCCGGGGAGCTGTTTTTT. The V gene is TRBV10-3, the J gene TRBJ2-2; 7 bases match TRBD1. The CDR3 extends over 13 amino acids. The germline V gene has CDR1 ENHRY and CDR2 SYGVKD. V shed 3 bases, J shed 6 bases, and the junction held 1 base outside the gene matches.

This clone was picked up a small number of times. The chain couples TRBV7-2 to TRBJ1-1; D is undetermined. Trimming shortened V by 5 bases and J by 1 base, and 8 bases separated the two germline ends. The CDR3 length is 13 residues. Per the germline V gene, CDR1 is SGHTA and CDR2 is FQGNSA. The CDR3 DNA is TGTGCCAGCAGCGCGTACAGGAACACTGAAGCTTTCTTT. Its translation is CASSAYRNTEAFF. The entire variable domain, with the rest obtained from reference TRBV7-2 and TRBJ1-1, is as follows: GAGVSQSPSNKVTEKGKDVELRCDPISGHTALYWYRQSLGQGLEFLIYFQGNSAPDKSGLPSDRFSAERTGGSVSTLTIQRTQQEDSAVYLCASSAYRNTEAFFGQGTRLTVV.

This sequence joins TRBV5-1 and TRBJ2-5, with D perhaps TRBD2 (6 bases). Germline lookup yields CDR1 SGHRS and CDR2 YFSETQ. The ends were cut back, 3 bases at V and 5 bases at J, with 8 bases in the middle. CDR3 size: 12 residues. In nucleotides, the CDR3 is TGCGCCAGCAGCTATCGGGGGGAGACCCAGTACTTC. Translation gives CASSYRGETQYF.

This chain connects TRBV10-1 to TRBJ2-1, with D possibly being TRBD2 (6 bases). Germline lookup yields CDR1 WNHNN and CDR2 SYGVQD (reference sequence). The CDR3 runs 16 residues. Trimming cost V 0 bases and J 9 bases, with 18 bases left between them. The CDR3 DNA reads as TGCGCCAGCAGTGAGTCGAAGTTCGGGAGTGATGGTGAGCAGTTCTTC. Translated: CASSESKFGSDGEQFF.

The chain links TRBV12-3 or TRBV12-4 to TRBJ1-2; TRBD1 agrees at 9 bases. The CDR3 covers 12 residues. V lost 11 bases to trimming and J lost 9 bases; unmatched junction nucleotides: 10. This CDR3 is CAASGTGMSYTF. DNA for the CDR3: TGTGCCGCATCCGGGACAGGGATGAGCTACACCTTC.

J is TRBJ2-7 and V is TRBV28; D may be TRBD2 (6 bases). V lost 5 bases, J lost 6 bases, and 14 bases lay in between. The CDR3 is 13 amino acids. Germline CDR1 reads MDHEN; CDR2 reads SYDVKM. The CDR3 region has the DNA TGTGCCAGCAGTCTTGCGCAGGAGGGCGAGCAGTACTTC. This encodes CASSLAQEGEQYF.

The chain employs TRBV19 and TRBJ2-2; D uncertain. This CDR3 comprises 12 residues. V was cut by 4 bases and J by 7 bases, with 7 bases left in between. Germline lookup yields CDR1 LNHDA and CDR2 SQIVND (reference sequence). CDR3 nucleotide sequence: TGTGCCAGTAGTAGAGGAGACGGGGAGCTGTTTTTT. Encoded protein: CASSRGDGELFF. Looking up the rest from reference TRBV19 and TRBJ2-2 gives the full variable domain: DGGITQSPKYLFRKEGQNVTLSCEQNLNHDAMYWYRQDPGQGLRLIYYSQIVNDFQKGDIAEGYSVSREKKESFPLTVTSAQKNPTAFYLCASSRGDGELFFGEGSRLTVL.

The rearrangement uses TRBV9 and TRBJ2-7, with D maybe TRBD1 (6 bases). Germline assignment: CDR1 SGDLS and CDR2 YYNGEE. Trimming left V 0 bases short and J 4 bases short, with 14 bases between. The CDR3 sequence is 15 residues long. CDR3 nucleotides: TGTGCCAGCAGCGTAGCAGGGACACCCCGTTACGAGCAGTACTTC. Amino acids: CASSVAGTPRYEQYF.

The V and J genes are TRBV28 and TRBJ1-1; D uncertain. This CDR3 has 12 residues. From germline, CDR1 is MDHEN and CDR2 SYDVKM. V lost 6 bases, J lost 7 bases, and 12 bases lay in between. The CDR3 reads CASSDWRREAFF. CDR3 nucleotide sequence: TGTGCCAGCAGCGATTGGAGACGTGAAGCTTTCTTT.

Remarks on this clone: Sequence at one end of the junction differs from germline and may be a read error. The V gene is TRBV28, the J gene TRBJ1-5; 9 bases line up with TRBD1. Germline assignment: CDR1 MDHEN and CDR2 SYDVKM. The CDR3 spans 12 residues. The CDR3 region has the DNA TGTGCCAGCAGTTTACAATCGGGACAGGGAGTATTT. Amino acids: CASSLQSGQGVF.

The chain carries TRBV4-1 and TRBJ1-4, with D unclear. From germline, CDR1 is MGHRA and CDR2 YSYEKL. Between the trimmed V and J ends, which lost 4 bases and 5 bases, there was a span of 14 bases. CDR3 length: 15 residues. In DNA form, the CDR3 reads TGCGCCAGCAGCCTGAGTAGAGGGCGAAATGAAAAACTGTTTTTT. It yields the protein CASSLSRGRNEKLFF.

The rearrangement uses TRBV5-4 and TRBJ1-2; D unclear. The germline V gene encodes CDR1 SGHNT and CDR2 YYREEE (reference sequence). The V end lost 3 bases, the J end lost 2 bases, and 8 bases lay between the germline ends. There are 13 residues in the CDR3. The CDR3 loop reads CASSSRGNYGYTF. CDR3 DNA sequence: TGTGCCAGCAGCTCCCGGGGAAACTATGGCTACACCTTC.

The chain combines TRBV5-6 with TRBJ2-1, with D uncertain. Germline V gene sequence: CDR1 SGHDT, CDR2 YYEEEE. The CDR3 spans 13 residues. V was trimmed by 4 bases and J by 9 bases, leaving 14 bases between them. CDR3: CASSQRSSGEQFF. The CDR3 DNA reads as TGTGCCAGCAGCCAACGCAGTTCGGGTGAGCAGTTCTTC.

This clone was detected only once. V gene TRBV6-5 combines with J gene TRBJ1-1; D ambiguous. Between the trimmed V and J ends, which lost 4 bases and 10 bases, there was a span of 19 bases. Germline V gives CDR1 MNHEY, CDR2 SVGAGI. The CDR3 covers 14 residues. CDR3 bases: TGTGCCAGCAGTTCCTACTCGATCGCGGGAGGAGCTTTCTTT. Its translation: CASSSYSIAGGAFF.

This CDR3 is CASSRIQGARGNTIYF. As DNA, the CDR3 is TGCGCCAGCAGCCGCATACAGGGGGCGAGGGGAAACACCATATATTTT. The chain recombines TRBV5-1 with TRBJ1-3, with 9 positions matching TRBD1. The V and J ends lost 4 bases and 4 bases, in that order; junction bases with no gene match: 9. Germline lookup yields CDR1 SGHRS and CDR2 YFSETQ. This CDR3 comprises 16 residues.

The chain joins TRBV6-1 to TRBJ2-5; TRBD2 aligns across 13 bases. CDR1 is MNHNS and CDR2 is SASEGT in the germline V gene. J was trimmed by 7 bases and V by 3 bases; bases with no gene match: 5. CDR3 length: 15 residues. The CDR3 loop reads CASSDGTSGTATQYF. CDR3 coding DNA: TGTGCCAGCAGTGACGGGACTAGCGGGACGGCGACCCAGTACTTC.

The DNA for the CDR3 is TGTGCCAGCAGTTACAGCAGAGGCGTACAAGAGACCCAGTACTTC. Translated: CASSYSRGVQETQYF. The rearrangement uses TRBV6-5 and TRBJ2-5; the D is unclear. The CDR3 loop spans 15 amino acids. Germline V lookup: CDR1 MNHEY, CDR2 SVGAGI. V shed 2 bases and J shed 2 bases, with 12 bases lying between them.

The chain joins TRBV28 to TRBJ1-2, with D tentatively TRBD1 (5 bases). CDR1 is MDHEN and CDR2 is SYDVKM in the germline V gene. V lost 8 bases and J 4 bases, leaving 23 bases between the germline ends. The CDR3 totals 16 residues. The CDR3 loop reads CASLTGTDPRGYGYTF. Written as DNA, the CDR3 is TGTGCCAGCCTAACCGGGACTGACCCACGGGGCTATGGCTACACCTTC.

V usage is TRBV7-3 and J usage is TRBJ2-1; a weak D match, TRBD2 (6 bases). Germline CDR1 is SGHTA and CDR2 is FQGTGA. Trimming stripped 4 bases from V and 6 bases from J, with 16 bases between. The CDR3 contains 15 residues. The CDR3 loop reads CASSSLEGLINEQFF. In DNA form, the CDR3 reads TGTGCCAGCAGCTCTCTGGAGGGGCTGATCAATGAGCAGTTCTTC.

In this sample, this clone turned up once. The chain is built from TRBV7-3 and TRBJ2-7; D is undetermined. CDR1 is SGHTA and CDR2 is FQGTGA in the germline V gene. The CDR3 sequence is 14 residues long. V was trimmed by 4 bases and J by 0 bases, leaving 10 bases between them. CDR3 sequence reads: CASSSRSASYEQYF. DNA for the CDR3: TGTGCCAGCAGCTCCCGGTCTGCCTCCTACGAGCAGTACTTC.